This is a list of T cell receptor beta chains from one sample in a study of T cell repertoires in cytomegalovirus infection. One entry per CDR3 protein, called by TCRdb with MiXCR from the reads. The table has more than 650,000 distinct CDR3 sequences, 35% seen once. Sequencing input: PBMCs. Receptors originate from a human donor in good health (CMV status not recorded). Some clones in this sample may be carry-over from other donors' samples. CDR3s include the opening cysteine and the closing phenylalanine or tryptophan.

V: TRBV6-8; J: TRBJ2-7; CDR3: CASSHSVVSYEQYF
V: TRBV7-8; J: TRBJ2-1; CDR3: CARSFLTVEGRGVEQFF
V: TRBV20-1; J: TRBJ2-1; CDR3: CSARKLTGVTYNEQFF
V: TRBV7-6; J: TRBJ2-1; CDR3: CASSLVGSGLINDEQFF
V: TRBV28; J: TRBJ2-5; CDR3: CASSPLAGRETQYF
V: TRBV5-1; J: TRBJ2-7; CDR3: CASRKDATLDYEQYF
V: TRBV7-2; J: TRBJ2-5; CDR3: CASSLEGAQETQYF
V: TRBV10-3; J: TRBJ2-7; CDR3: CAVSGQFEQYF
V: TRBV7-8; J: TRBJ2-1; CDR3: CASVQAGELEQFF
V: TRBV5-3; J: TRBJ2-5; CDR3: CASSPGGGSQETQYF
V: TRBV10-3; J: TRBJ2-3; CDR3: CAIGTPTDTQYF
V: TRBV7-2; J: TRBJ2-3; CDR3: CASSLVGALLTQYF
V: TRBV12-3/TRBV12-4; J: TRBJ2-2; CDR3: CASSFRQGLTGELFF
V: TRBV28; J: TRBJ2-5; CDR3: CASEGSQETQYF
V: TRBV4-2; J: TRBJ2-7; CDR3: CASSRSDQGTGEQYF
V: TRBV3-1; J: TRBJ2-1; CDR3: CASSQGGSSYNEQFF
V: TRBV5-1; J: TRBJ1-4; CDR3: CASSLEYRGEKLFF
V: TRBV7-2; J: TRBJ2-7; CDR3: CASSEQGSLCGEQYF
V: TRBV6-5; J: TRBJ2-7; CDR3: CASSTGTTYEQYF
V: TRBV27; J: TRBJ2-3; CDR3: CASSFKTSDTDTQYF
V: TRBV9; J: TRBJ2-1; CDR3: CASTGGEPGWRQFF